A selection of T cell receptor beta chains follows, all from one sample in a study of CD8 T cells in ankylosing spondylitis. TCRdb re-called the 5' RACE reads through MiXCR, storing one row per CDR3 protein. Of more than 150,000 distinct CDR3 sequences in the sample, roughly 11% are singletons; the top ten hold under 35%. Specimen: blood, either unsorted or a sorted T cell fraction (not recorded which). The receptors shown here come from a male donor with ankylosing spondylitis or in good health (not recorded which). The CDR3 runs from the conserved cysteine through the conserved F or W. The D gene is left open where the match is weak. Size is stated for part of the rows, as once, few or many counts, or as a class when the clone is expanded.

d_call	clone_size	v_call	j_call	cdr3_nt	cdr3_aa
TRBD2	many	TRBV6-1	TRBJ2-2	TGTGCCAGCAGTGCGTTGACTAGCGGGAGCACCGGGGAGCTGTTTTTT	CASSALTSGSTGELFF
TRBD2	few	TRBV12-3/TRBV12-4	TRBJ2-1	TGTGCCAGCAGTGTCCTAGCGGGAGCGGAGAATGAGCAGTTCTTC	CASSVLAGAENEQFF
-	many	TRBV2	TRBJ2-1	TGTGCCAGCAGTGAGCACAATGAGCAGTTCTTC	CASSEHNEQFF
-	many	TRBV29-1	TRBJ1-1	TGCAGCGCGGGACGGACGGACACTGAAGCTTTCTTT	CSAGRTDTEAFF
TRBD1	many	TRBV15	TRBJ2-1	TGTGCCACCAGCAGAGATAGGGACAGGGACAATGAGCAGTTCTTC	CATSRDRDRDNEQFF
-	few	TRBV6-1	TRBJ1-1	TGTGCCAGCAGTGTGGGGGGACTGAACACTGAAGCTTTCTTT	CASSVGGLNTEAFF
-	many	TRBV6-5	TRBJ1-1	TGTGCCAGCAGGATGGGGACTGAAGCTTTCTTT	CASRMGTEAFF
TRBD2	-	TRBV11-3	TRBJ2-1	TGTGCCTCCCGGAGCGGGGCCCGGGATGAGCAGTTCTTC	CASRSGARDEQFF
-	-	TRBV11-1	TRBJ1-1	TGTGCCAGCATTTGGGACGGCCCGAACCCCCACCATGGGACTGAAGCTTTCTTT	CASIWDGPNPHHGTEAFF
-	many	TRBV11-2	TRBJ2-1	TGTGCCAGCACCTCCGGCAGGGGCAATGAGCAGTTCTTC	CASTSGRGNEQFF
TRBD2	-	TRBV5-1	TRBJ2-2	TGCGCCAGCAGCTTCAGCGGGGGTACCGGGGAGCTGTTTTTT	CASSFSGGTGELFF
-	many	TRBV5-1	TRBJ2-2	TGCGCCAGCAGCTTGGCCGGGGGCGTGGGCACCGGGGAGCTGTTTTTT	CASSLAGGVGTGELFF
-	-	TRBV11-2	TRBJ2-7	TGTGCCAGCAGCTTGGGAAGTTTCGAGCAGTACTTC	CASSLGSFEQYF
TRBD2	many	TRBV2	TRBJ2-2	TGTGCCAGCAGTTCAACTAGCGGGGGACCTTCAAGCGGGGAGCTGTTTTTT	CASSSTSGGPSSGELFF
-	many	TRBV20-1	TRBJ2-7	TGCAGTGCTAGAGCGGACACATACGAGCAGTACTTC	CSARADTYEQYF
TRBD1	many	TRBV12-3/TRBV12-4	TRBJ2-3	TGTGCCAGCAGTCCCAACAGGGGAAGCACAGATACGCAGTATTTT	CASSPNRGSTDTQYF
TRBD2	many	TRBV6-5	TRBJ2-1	TGTGCCAGCAGTTACGGGGGGAGGGCCTACAATGAGCAGTTCTTC	CASSYGGRAYNEQFF
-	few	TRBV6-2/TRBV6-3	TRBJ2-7	TGTGCCAGCAGTTCCGCGGGGGCCGGGCAGTACTTC	CASSSAGAGQYF
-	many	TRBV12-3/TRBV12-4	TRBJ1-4	TGTGCCAGCAGTTTCACAGGCGAAGGAGAAAAACTGTTTTTT	CASSFTGEGEKLFF